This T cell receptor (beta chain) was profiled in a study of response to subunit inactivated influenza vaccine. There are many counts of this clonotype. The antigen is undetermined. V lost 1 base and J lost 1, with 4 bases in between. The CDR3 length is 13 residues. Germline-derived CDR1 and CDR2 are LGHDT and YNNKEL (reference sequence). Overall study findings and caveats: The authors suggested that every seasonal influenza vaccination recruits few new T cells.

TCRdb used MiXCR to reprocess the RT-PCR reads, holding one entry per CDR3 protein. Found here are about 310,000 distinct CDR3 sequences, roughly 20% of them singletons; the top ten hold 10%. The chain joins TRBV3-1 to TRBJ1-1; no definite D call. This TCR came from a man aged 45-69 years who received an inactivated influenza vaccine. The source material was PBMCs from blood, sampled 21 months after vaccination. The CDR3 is CASSQVRNTEAFF. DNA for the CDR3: TGTGCCAGCAGCCAAGTCAGGAACACTGAAGCTTTCTTT.